Listed here are 27 T cell receptor beta chains from one sample, sequenced in a study of OX40 agonist ivuxolimab in advanced cancers. This table comes from immunoSEQ multiplex PCR, and its TCRdb copy is limited to in-frame clones, with some not included. The sample comprises 40,000 to 55,000 clones, about 93% of which are singletons, and roughly a quarter rests with the top ten. The input for sequencing was CD4+ or CD8+ T cells sorted from blood, taken in a trial of the OX40 agonist ivuxolimab. The receptors originated from an adult with an advanced solid tumor such as melanoma, head and neck, liver or kidney cancer.

The rearrangement uses TRBV11-2 and TRBJ2-1; the match to TRBD2 covers 7 bases. The germline gives CDR1 SGHAT, CDR2 FQNNGV. The CDR3 sequence is 17 residues long. V gave up 0 bases and J gave up 4 bases; unmatched junction bases: 9. CDR3 sequence: CASSLEGLAALYNEQFF. DNA for the CDR3: TGTGCCAGCAGCTTAGAAGGGCTAGCGGCACTATACAATGAGCAGTTCTTC.

This clone was recorded only once. The chain links TRBV28 to TRBJ2-7, with 7 bases that match TRBD1. V shed 3 bases, J shed 5 bases, and the junction held 13 bases outside the gene matches. The CDR3 runs to 16 residues. Germline loops: CDR1 MDHEN, CDR2 SYDVKM. CDR3 sequence (DNA): TGTGCCAGCAGTTTGGTAGGGGGCTGGTCCCCCGACGAGCAGTACTTC. Protein sequence: CASSLVGGWSPDEQYF. Filled out from reference TRBV28 and TRBJ2-7, the complete variable domain reads DVKVTQSSRYLVKRTGEKVFLECVQDMDHENMFWYRQDPGLGLRLIYFSYDVKMKEKGDIPEGYSVSREKKERFSLILESASTNQTSMYLCASSLVGGWSPDEQYFGPGTRLTVT.

The V gene is TRBV6-1, the J gene TRBJ2-1; the D is unclear. The ends were cut back, 8 bases at V and 8 bases at J, with 19 bases in the middle. The CDR3 is made up of 14 amino acids. The germline V gene encodes CDR1 MNHNS and CDR2 SASEGT. CDR3 region: CASERPLGKYEQFF. In nucleotides, the CDR3 is TGTGCCAGCGAAAGACCTCTAGGGAAATATGAGCAGTTCTTC.

This clone has only one observation. The V gene is TRBV7-9, the J gene TRBJ2-2; TRBD1 matches 8 bases. CDR1 SEHNR and CDR2 FQNEAQ come from the germline V gene (reference sequence). Unmatched junction bases numbered 5, after V lost 5 bases and J lost 6 bases. This CDR3 contains 14 residues. The CDR3 nucleotides read TGTGCCAGCAGCCTGACAGGGGCCCCCGGGGAGCTGTTTTTT. Protein sequence: CASSLTGAPGELFF.

The rearrangement links TRBV19 to TRBJ2-3, with D possibly being TRBD2 (6 bases). The CDR3 is 16 residues long. Germline CDR1 and CDR2: LNHDA and SQIVND (reference sequence). V gave up 6 bases and J gave up 5 bases, with 21 bases separating them. Written as DNA, the CDR3 is TGTGCCAGTAGCCACGGGGCTAGCGAGAGAGGAGATACGCAGTATTTT. Amino acids: CASSHGASERGDTQYF.

The chain employs TRBV14 and TRBJ2-7, with D possibly matching TRBD1 (5 bases). Trimming stripped 4 bases from V and 3 bases from J, with 22 bases between. This CDR3 is built from 17 residues. The germline CDR1 and CDR2 sequences are SGHDN and FVKESK. The CDR3 loop reads CASSPAPPGHELYEQYF. The CDR3 DNA follows: TGTGCCAGCAGCCCTGCACCCCCCGGACACGAACTCTACGAGCAGTACTTC.

This rearrangement joins TRBV6-5 to TRBJ2-7; D might be TRBD1 (6 bases). The germline V gene encodes CDR1 MNHEY and CDR2 SVGAGI. The CDR3 is 15 residues long. V was trimmed by 2 bases and J by 6 bases, leaving 17 bases between them. CDR3 sequence: CASSYPGQGPSEQYF. DNA for the CDR3: TGTGCCAGCAGTTACCCTGGGCAGGGGCCCTCCGAGCAGTACTTC.

The rearrangement joins TRBV11-2 to TRBJ2-1, with D possibly being TRBD1 (5 bases). Per germline, CDR1 SGHAT and CDR2 FQNNGV. V lost 3 bases, J lost 5 bases, and 5 bases lay in between. The CDR3 has 12 residues. CDR3 nucleotide sequence: TGTGCCAGCAGCTTCAGGGACAATGAGCAGTTCTTC. Translated, it gives CASSFRDNEQFF.

The chain couples TRBV6-6 to TRBJ1-4, with TRBD1 matching over 10 bases. The germline CDR1 and CDR2 sequences are MNHNY and SVGAGI (reference sequence). J gave up 8 bases and V 6 bases, and 6 bases lay outside the gene matches. This CDR3 has 14 residues. The DNA of the CDR3 is TGTGCCAGCAGGACAGGGGGCATTGAGGAAAAACTGTTTTTT. It specifies CASRTGGIEEKLFF.

The chain joins TRBV9 to TRBJ1-4; D may be TRBD1 (6 bases). V was trimmed by 4 bases and J by 7 bases, leaving 17 bases between them. Germline CDR1 is SGDLS and CDR2 is YYNGEE. CDR3 size: 15 residues. As DNA, the CDR3 is TGTGCCAGCAGCAGAGAGGGTAGGGGGTCTGAAAAACTGTTTTTT. This gives the protein CASSREGRGSEKLFF. Together with reference TRBV9 and TRBJ1-4, the CDR3 gives the full variable domain: DSGVTQTPKHLITATGQRVTLRCSPRSGDLSVYWYQQSLDQGLQFLIQYYNGEERAKGNILERFSAQQFPDLHSELNLSSLELGDSALYFCASSREGRGSEKLFFGSGTQLSVL.

The CDR3 region has the DNA TGTGCCAGCAGCAATACCGCAGGGTGGACCTATGGCTACACCTTC. Its translation: CASSNTAGWTYGYTF. The chain uses TRBV28 and TRBJ1-2; possibly TRBD1 for D (5 bases). Germline-derived CDR1 and CDR2 are MDHEN and SYDVKM. The CDR3 is 15 amino acids. The ends were cut back, 6 bases at V and 4 bases at J, with 18 bases in the middle.

The chain combines TRBV30 with TRBJ2-5, with D hard to call. The closer fit of TRBJ2-7 to the DNA end suggests the J call may be wrong. This CDR3 spans 11 amino acids. Germline-derived CDR1 and CDR2 are GTSNPN and SVGIG (reference sequence). In nucleotides, the CDR3 is TGTGCCTGGCGTTCTTCCTACGAGCAGTACTTC. Protein product: CAWRSSYEQYF.

This chain joins TRBV9 and TRBJ2-5, with TRBD1 matching 12 bases. V trimming: 1 base; J trimming: 5 bases; junction bases outside the gene matches: 6. Germline V gene lookup returns CDR1 SGDLS and CDR2 YYNGEE. This CDR3 contains 16 residues. The CDR3 is CASSVYGTGGKETQYF. The CDR3 DNA is TGTGCCAGCAGCGTATATGGGACAGGGGGCAAGGAGACCCAGTACTTC. The full variable domain, rest sourced from reference TRBV9 and TRBJ2-5, is DSGVTQTPKHLITATGQRVTLRCSPRSGDLSVYWYQQSLDQGLQFLIQYYNGEERAKGNILERFSAQQFPDLHSELNLSSLELGDSALYFCASSVYGTGGKETQYFGPGTRLLVL.

The chain combines TRBV28 with TRBJ1-2; the D is unclear. CDR1 and CDR2 (germline): MDHEN, SYDVKM. The CDR3 extends over 13 amino acids. V was trimmed by 3 bases and J by 3 bases, leaving 8 bases between them. This chain's CDR3 is CASSLDGDYGYTF. In DNA, the CDR3 is TGTGCCAGCAGTTTGGACGGAGACTATGGCTACACCTTC.

In this sample, this clone turned up many times. J is TRBJ2-3 and V is TRBV6-4; D is possibly TRBD2 (5 bases). The CDR3 has 14 amino acids. V was clipped by 2 bases and J by 5 bases, with 11 bases between them. Germline CDR1 and CDR2: MRHNA and SNTAGT. The CDR3 nucleotides read TGTGCCAGCAGTGACAGTAGTGGAGGAGATACGCAGTATTTT. As protein: CASSDSSGGDTQYF.

This rearrangement joins TRBV10-3 to TRBJ2-1; D unclear. This CDR3 spans 10 amino acids. With 10 bases removed from V and 10 bases from J, the gap between germline ends came to 11 bases. Germline values: CDR1 ENHRY, CDR2 SYGVKD. CDR3: CATRAGEQFF. CDR3 DNA: TGTGCCACCCGGGCTGGAGAGCAGTTCTTC.

The rearrangement uses TRBV19 and TRBJ1-1; no definite D call. The V gene lost 4 bases and the J gene lost 5 bases, with 11 bases spanning the gap. In germline, CDR1 is LNHDA, CDR2 SQIVND (reference sequence). The CDR3 covers 13 residues. DNA for the CDR3: TGTGCCAGTAGTACGGAGTCTTGGACTGAAGCTTTCTTT. It is translated as CASSTESWTEAFF.

Points on this clone: A read error is likely here: a far larger clone is one base away. The chain is built from TRBV6-1 and TRBJ2-7, with TRBD2 identical over 9 bases. The V gene end was trimmed by 0 bases and the J gene end by 0 bases; junction bases not matched to a gene: 0. Germline CDR1 reads MNHNS; CDR2 reads SASEGT. There are 15 residues in the CDR3. The chain's CDR3 is CASSEASGSSYEQYF. In DNA form, the CDR3 reads TGTGCCAGCAGTGAAGCTAGCGGGAGCTCCTACGAGCAGTACTTC.

This clone was observed once. The chain joins TRBV6-5 to TRBJ1-4; 10 bases are a match to TRBD1. The CDR3 covers 16 residues. Per germline, CDR1 MNHEY and CDR2 SVGAGI. With V trimmed by 2 bases and J by 7 bases, 7 bases remained unmatched. The CDR3: CASSYIYGTGVEKLFF. In nucleotides, the CDR3 is TGTGCCAGCAGTTACATTTATGGGACAGGGGTTGAAAAACTGTTTTTT.

This chain links TRBV5-1 with TRBJ2-1, with D possibly being TRBD1 (11 bases). V was pared by 0 bases and J by 11 bases, with 24 bases between. The germline CDR1 and CDR2 sequences are SGHRS and YFSETQ. This CDR3 is 17 amino acids long. The CDR3: CASSLAGDRGTSVKQFF. The DNA for the CDR3 is TGCGCCAGCAGCTTGGCTGGGGACAGGGGGACTAGCGTAAAGCAGTTCTTC.

This rearrangement joins TRBV5-6 to TRBJ1-5; unclear D gene. The CDR3 is 15 residues long. Germline CDR1 is SGHDT and CDR2 is YYEEEE. V gave up 0 bases and J gave up 4 bases, with 11 bases separating them. The CDR3 loop is CASSLASHANQPQHF. In nucleotides, the CDR3 is TGTGCCAGCAGCTTGGCCTCCCATGCGAATCAGCCCCAGCATTTT.

This clone was observed once. The chain recombines TRBV9 with TRBJ2-4, with 8 nucleotides matching TRBD1. Germline CDR1 reads SGDLS; CDR2 reads YYNGEE. The CDR3 is 14 amino acids. Losses at the gene ends were 2 bases for V and 6 bases for J; bases not matched to a gene: 4. The CDR3 sequence: CASSVGQGRNIQYF. As DNA, the CDR3 is TGTGCCAGCAGCGTCGGACAGGGTCGAAACATTCAGTACTTC.

Only a few counts were recorded for this clone. This rearrangement joins TRBV27 to TRBJ2-2, with D unclear. Germline V gene sequence: CDR1 MNHEY, CDR2 SMNVEV (reference sequence). This CDR3 region has 13 residues. The ends were cut back, 3 bases at V and 6 bases at J, with 8 bases in the middle. The CDR3 nucleotides are TGTGCCAGCAGTTTTACAAGCGCCGGGGAGCTGTTTTTT. This encodes CASSFTSAGELFF.

The chain employs TRBV5-1 and TRBJ2-7; D unclear. The CDR3 has 16 amino acids. CDR1 is SGHRS, CDR2 YFSETQ, per germline. Trimming took off 3 bases at V and 7 bases at J, with 23 bases between the two ends. The CDR3 nucleotides read TGCGCCAGCAGCTCGTACGGCGTACTAAGGCCTAGGGAGCAGTACTTC. As protein: CASSSYGVLRPREQYF.

This clone was detected only once. The rearrangement uses TRBV7-6 and TRBJ2-2, with 15 nucleotides matching TRBD2. V trimming: 5 bases; J trimming: 7 bases; junction bases outside the gene matches: 14. CDR3 size: 19 residues. Germline CDR1 SGHVS, CDR2 FNYEAQ. CDR3 amino acids: CASSARTSGRASFVGELFF. The CDR3, as DNA: TGTGCCAGCAGCGCCCGGACTAGCGGGAGGGCCAGTTTTGTCGGGGAGCTGTTTTTT.

This clone is a singleton in its sample. V and J are TRBV4-3 and TRBJ2-1, with a tentative D call TRBD1 (6 bases). Trimming left V 3 bases short and J 0 bases short, with 15 bases between. In germline, CDR1 is LGHNA, CDR2 YSLEER. The length of the CDR3 is 17 residues. The CDR3: CASSHDHRVSSYNEQFF. The CDR3 DNA follows: TGCGCCAGCAGCCATGACCACAGGGTAAGCTCCTACAATGAGCAGTTCTTC.

V usage is TRBV5-8 and J usage is TRBJ1-4; 7 nucleotides agree with TRBD1. The trim removed 6 bases at V and 5 bases at J, leaving 4 bases unmatched. Germline CDR1 and CDR2: SGHTS and YDEGEE. The CDR3 length is 13 residues. CDR3 in amino acids: CASIRRGNEKLFF. As DNA, the CDR3 is TGTGCCAGCATTCGCAGGGGGAATGAAAAACTGTTTTTT.